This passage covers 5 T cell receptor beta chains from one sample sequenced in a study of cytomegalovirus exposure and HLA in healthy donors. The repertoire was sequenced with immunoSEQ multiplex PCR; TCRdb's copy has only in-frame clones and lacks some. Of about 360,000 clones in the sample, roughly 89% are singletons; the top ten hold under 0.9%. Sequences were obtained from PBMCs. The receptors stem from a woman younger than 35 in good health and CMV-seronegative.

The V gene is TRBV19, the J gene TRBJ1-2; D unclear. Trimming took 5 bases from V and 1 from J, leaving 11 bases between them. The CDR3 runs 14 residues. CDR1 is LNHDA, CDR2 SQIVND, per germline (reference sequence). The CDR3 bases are TGTGCCAGTAGTGGGCAGTTACTTAACTATGGCTACACCTTC. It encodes CASSGQLLNYGYTF. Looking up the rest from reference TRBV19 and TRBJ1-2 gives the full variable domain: DGGITQSPKYLFRKEGQNVTLSCEQNLNHDAMYWYRQDPGQGLRLIYYSQIVNDFQKGDIAEGYSVSREKKESFPLTVTSAQKNPTAFYLCASSGQLLNYGYTFGSGTRLTVV.

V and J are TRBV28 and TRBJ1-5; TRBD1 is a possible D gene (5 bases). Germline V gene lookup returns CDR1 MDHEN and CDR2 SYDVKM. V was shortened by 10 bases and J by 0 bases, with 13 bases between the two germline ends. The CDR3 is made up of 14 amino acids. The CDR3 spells CAIQMGGSNQPQHF. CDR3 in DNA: TGTGCCATCCAGATGGGGGGTAGCAATCAGCCCCAGCATTTT.

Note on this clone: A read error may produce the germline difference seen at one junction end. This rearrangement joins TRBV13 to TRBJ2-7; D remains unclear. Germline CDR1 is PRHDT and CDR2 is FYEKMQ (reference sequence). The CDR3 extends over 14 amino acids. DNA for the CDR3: TGTGCCAGCAGCCCCCGTTCCCTGTCCTCCGAGCAGTACTTC. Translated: CASSPRSLSSEQYF. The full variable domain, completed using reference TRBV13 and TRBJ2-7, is AAGVIQSPRHLIKEKRETATLKCYPIPRHDTVYWYQQGPGQDPQFLISFYEKMQSDKGSIPDRFSAQQFSDYHSELNMSSLELGDSALYFCASSPRSLSSEQYFGPGTRLTVT.

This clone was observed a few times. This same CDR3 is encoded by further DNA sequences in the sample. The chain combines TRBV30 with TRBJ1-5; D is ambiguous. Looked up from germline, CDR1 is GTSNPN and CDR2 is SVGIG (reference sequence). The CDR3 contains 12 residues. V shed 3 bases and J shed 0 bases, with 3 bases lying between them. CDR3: CAWSYSNQPQHF. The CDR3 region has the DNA TGTGCCTGGAGCTATAGCAATCAGCCCCAGCATTTT.

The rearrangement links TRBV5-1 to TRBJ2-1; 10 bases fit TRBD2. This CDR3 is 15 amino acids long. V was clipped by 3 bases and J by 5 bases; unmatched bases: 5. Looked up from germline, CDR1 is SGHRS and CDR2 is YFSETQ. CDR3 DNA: TGCGCCAGCAGCTCCATAGCGGGGGGAAACAATGAGCAGTTCTTC. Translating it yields CASSSIAGGNNEQFF.